The 16 T cell receptor beta chains given below trace back to one sample, sequenced in a study of cytomegalovirus exposure and HLA in healthy donors. PCR used 60 Vbeta primers and 13 Jbeta primers. Clones were sequenced by immunoSEQ multiplex PCR, and TCRdb holds only the in-frame ones, with some missing. The sample yields fewer than 200,000 clones, roughly four fifths seen once. The sequencing sample was made of PBMCs. These receptors were collected from a man aged 40-50 years in good health and CMV-seropositive.

The V gene is TRBV5-1, the J gene TRBJ1-5, with D possibly being TRBD1 (6 bases). The CDR3 is 14 residues long. V lost 3 bases and J lost 3, with 10 bases in between. Per germline, CDR1 SGHRS and CDR2 YFSETQ. The CDR3 DNA follows: TGCGCCAGCAGCTCCGGGACAAACAATCAGCCCCAGCATTTT. This sequence encodes CASSSGTNNQPQHF.

This clone has more than one count but fewer than ten. CDR3 protein: CASSDSSGSHEQYF. CDR3 nucleotides: TGTGCCAGCAGTGATTCGAGCGGGAGCCACGAGCAGTACTTC. The chain links TRBV25-1 to TRBJ2-7; 8 bases match TRBD2. Germline trimming cut 3 bases from V and 5 bases from J; bases unmatched to any gene: 6. The CDR3 has 14 residues. CDR1 and CDR2 (germline): MGHDK, SYGVNS.

J is TRBJ2-5 and V is TRBV15, with D possibly TRBD1 on 6 matching bases. Germline V CDR1 and CDR2: LNHNV, YYDKDF (reference sequence). Trimming pared 0 bases from V and 2 bases from J, leaving 10 bases between. CDR3 length: 15 residues. The CDR3 is CATSRDDRQQETQYF. The CDR3 DNA reads TGTGCCACCAGCAGAGACGACAGGCAACAAGAGACCCAGTACTTC.

This clone was seen a single time. The rearrangement uses TRBV19 and TRBJ2-3; 9 nucleotides align to TRBD2. The trim removed 4 bases at V and 2 bases at J, leaving 10 bases unmatched. This CDR3 has 17 amino acids. The germline V gene has CDR1 LNHDA and CDR2 SQIVND (reference sequence). The CDR3 region has the DNA TGTGCCAGTAGTACCTTCCCTCTAGCGGGGTCCACAGATACGCAGTATTTT. As protein: CASSTFPLAGSTDTQYF.

The chain recombines TRBV29-1 with TRBJ2-7; D ambiguous. The ends were cut back, 4 bases at V and 0 bases at J, with 13 bases in the middle. Per the germline V gene, CDR1 is SQVTM and CDR2 is ANQGSEA. This CDR3 contains 14 residues. In DNA form, the CDR3 reads TGCAGCGTTGCGGCCAGCGCCTTCTCCTACGAGCAGTACTTC. Residues: CSVAASAFSYEQYF.

This rearrangement joins TRBV11-2 to TRBJ2-5, with 9 bases lining up with TRBD2. V trimming: 1 base; J trimming: 5 bases; junction bases outside the gene matches: 8. Per the germline V gene, CDR1 is SGHAT and CDR2 is FQNNGV. The CDR3 is 16 amino acids. CDR3 region: CASSLAAGGPRETQYF. CDR3 in DNA: TGTGCCAGCAGCTTAGCCGCGGGGGGGCCCAGGGAGACCCAGTACTTC.

This clone was observed a single time. This rearrangement joins TRBV6-5 to TRBJ1-2; perhaps TRBD1 as D (5 bases). This CDR3 is built from 16 residues. The germline V gene encodes CDR1 MNHEY and CDR2 SVGAGI. V shed 0 bases and J shed 2 bases, with 13 bases lying between them. This CDR3 reads CASSYSRGSGNYGYTF. The CDR3, as DNA: TGTGCCAGCAGTTACTCCCGGGGGAGCGGAAACTATGGCTACACCTTC.

The rearrangement joins TRBV5-1 to TRBJ1-1; weak D call: TRBD1 (5 bases). V was clipped by 0 bases and J by 4 bases, with 13 bases between them. CDR1 is SGHRS, CDR2 YFSETQ, per germline. The CDR3 length is 15 residues. DNA for the CDR3: TGCGCCAGCAGCTTGGCAAGGCAGGGTGGCACTGAAGCTTTCTTT. Translation: CASSLARQGGTEAFF.

The chain recombines TRBV10-3 with TRBJ2-7; tentatively, D is TRBD2 (5 bases). Looked up from germline, CDR1 is ENHRY and CDR2 is SYGVKD. V was shortened by 2 bases and J by 2 bases, with 10 bases between the two germline ends. The CDR3 contains 14 residues. The CDR3 region has the DNA TGTGCCATCAGTGAGGCTAGCATTCCCTACGAGCAGTACTTC. Its protein product is CAISEASIPYEQYF.

Worth noting for this clone: This specimen includes other DNA sequences encoding the same CDR3. The rearrangement links TRBV7-9 to TRBJ1-2; TRBD1 might be the D (5 bases). The ends were cut back, 5 bases at V and 6 bases at J, with 16 bases in the middle. Germline values: CDR1 SEHNR, CDR2 FQNEAQ (reference sequence). The CDR3 contains 14 residues. The CDR3 is CASSLITGTNGYTF. The CDR3 DNA is TGTGCCAGCAGCCTCATTACAGGAACAAATGGCTACACCTTC. Based on the CDR3 plus reference TRBV7-9 and TRBJ1-2, the full variable domain is DTGVSQNPRHKITKRGQNVTFRCDPISEHNRLYWYRQTLGQGPEFLTYFQNEAQLEKSRLLSDRFSAERPKGSFSTLEIQRTEQGDSAMYLCASSLITGTNGYTFGSGTRLTVV.

The chain uses TRBV28 and TRBJ1-5, with TRBD1 matching over 12 bases. Germline CDR1 and CDR2: MDHEN and SYDVKM. J was trimmed by 2 bases and V by 8 bases; bases with no gene match: 10. The CDR3 covers 17 residues. The DNA of the CDR3 is TGTGCCAGCGGTTCGGGACAGGGGGCGAACGGCAATCAGCCCCAGCATTTT. Its protein product is CASGSGQGANGNQPQHF.

V usage is TRBV2 and J usage is TRBJ2-5; 9 bases align to TRBD1. CDR1 SNHLY and CDR2 FYNNEI come from the germline V gene. This CDR3 is built from 15 residues. Germline trimming cut 4 bases from V and 2 bases from J; bases unmatched to any gene: 5. CDR3 DNA sequence: TGTGCCAGCAGTGGTGGACAGGGGCGGCAAGAGACCCAGTACTTC. Translated: CASSGGQGRQETQYF. Supplemented by reference TRBV2 and TRBJ2-5, the full variable domain reads EPEVTQTPSHQVTQMGQEVILRCVPISNHLYFYWYRQILGQKVEFLVSFYNNEISEKSEIFDDQFSVERPDGSNFTLKIRSTKLEDSAMYFCASSGGQGRQETQYFGPGTRLLVL.

This clone appeared a few times. The genes are TRBV7-9 and TRBJ2-7, with 9 bases matching TRBD2. Trimming cost V 7 bases and J 4 bases; bases outside gene matches: 8. This CDR3 is built from 14 residues. Per the germline V gene, CDR1 is SEHNR and CDR2 is FQNEAQ (reference sequence). Here the CDR3 DNA reads TGTGCCAGCACCGCTAGCGGGAAAGGTTACGAGCAGTACTTC. The encoded protein is CASTASGKGYEQYF.

The chain has TRBV30 and TRBJ1-5; TRBD1 is a possible D gene (6 bases). The CDR3 is made up of 12 amino acids. V lost 3 bases, J lost 11 bases, and 14 bases lay in between. The V gene's germline CDR1 is GTSNPN and CDR2 SVGIG (reference sequence). The CDR3 DNA sequence: TGTGCCTGGAGACAGGGACAATCAGCCCAGCATTTT. It yields the protein CAWRQGQSAQHF.

The rearrangement joins TRBV18 to TRBJ2-3; unclear D gene. Germline CDR1 reads KGHSH; CDR2 reads LQKENI. Trimming removed 3 bases from V and 0 bases from J, with 7 bases in between. The CDR3 is 14 residues long. The CDR3 region has the DNA TGTGCCAGCTCACCCAGATTGAGCACAGATACGCAGTATTTT. This translates into CASSPRLSTDTQYF.

J is TRBJ2-1 and V is TRBV5-8; D might be TRBD2 (5 bases). CDR3 length: 17 amino acids. Trimming took off 0 bases at V and 0 bases at J, with 13 bases between the two ends. Germline V CDR1 and CDR2: SGHTS, YDEGEE. CDR3 sequence: CASSLGVASGSYNEQFF. CDR3 sequence (DNA): TGTGCCAGCAGCTTGGGGGTTGCCAGCGGCTCCTACAATGAGCAGTTCTTC.